What follows are 29 T cell receptor beta chains derived from one specimen sequenced in a study of CD8 T cells in ankylosing spondylitis (dated by TCRdb to about 2017). Points the paper makes about the study in general: A TCR beta motif of about eight highly homologous amino acid variants appeared characteristic of blood from ankylosing spondylitis patients.

Library preparation was by 5' RACE. The sample was run on an Illumina HiSeq 2500. The raw public data were reprocessed by TCRdb itself: fastp quality trimming at Q25, MiXCR clonotype calling, in-frame beta chains only. Rows matching on CDR3 protein sequence are summarized as one entry with the most common DNA and genes. In this sample the table shows over 450,000 distinct CDR3 sequences, roughly 13% of which occur a single time. The ten largest account for around 6.8% of the sample. These receptors lack a known antigen. The source material was blood, either unsorted or a sorted T cell fraction (not recorded which). All receptors come from a male donor with ankylosing spondylitis.

V and J are TRBV20-1 and TRBJ1-2; tentative D call: TRBD1 (5 bases). Looked up from germline, CDR1 is DFQATT and CDR2 is SNEGSKA (reference sequence). The V gene lost 7 bases and the J gene lost 4 bases, with 16 bases spanning the gap. The CDR3 has 13 residues. CDR3 nucleotides: TGCAGTGTGGGGCGCCCTAAGGGCTATGGCTACACCTTC. Its protein product is CSVGRPKGYGYTF.

The chain is built from TRBV7-8 and TRBJ1-2, with D perhaps matching TRBD1 (5 bases). The CDR3 has 16 residues. V gave up 1 base and J gave up 4 bases, with 16 bases separating them. Germline V lookup: CDR1 SGHVS, CDR2 FQNEAQ. The CDR3 coding sequence is TGTGCCAGCAGCTTAGTTATGGCCCCTAGGGGCTATGGCTACACCTTC. Residues: CASSLVMAPRGYGYTF.

At least ten counts were recorded for this clonotype. DNA for the CDR3: TGTGCCAGCAGCCGGGACAAAATCGACTCTGGGGCTTTCTTT. Its translation is CASSRDKIDSGAFF. The chain recombines TRBV12-3 or TRBV12-4 with TRBJ1-1; perhaps TRBD1 as D (6 bases). The V and J ends lost 6 bases and 11 bases respectively, with 22 bases between them. This CDR3 is built from 14 residues.

This clonotype has more than one count but fewer than ten. This chain joins TRBV20-1 and TRBJ2-1; D ambiguous. With 2 bases removed from V and 5 bases from J, the gap between germline ends came to 7 bases. The CDR3 length is 12 residues. Germline V lookup: CDR1 DFQATT, CDR2 SNEGSKA (reference sequence). The CDR3 sequence: CSARLWDNEQFF. CDR3 nucleotide sequence: TGCAGTGCTAGATTGTGGGACAATGAGCAGTTCTTC.

J is TRBJ1-1 and V is TRBV6-6, with D perhaps TRBD1 (5 bases). The CDR3 contains 11 residues. Germline V gene data show CDR1 as MNHNY and CDR2 as SVGAGI (reference sequence). Deletions cut 6 bases from V and 6 bases from J, with 8 bases between. The CDR3 bases are TGTGCCAGCAGGACAGACGCTGAAGCTTTCTTT. This translates into CASRTDAEAFF.

This rearrangement joins TRBV10-3 to TRBJ2-1; the match to TRBD1 covers 8 bases. Germline V gene data show CDR1 as ENHRY and CDR2 as SYGVKD. The length of the CDR3 is 14 residues. After removal of 6 bases from V and 7 bases from J, the junction contained 8 bases not matched to a gene. CDR3 region: CAISPRQGWNEQFF. The CDR3 DNA sequence: TGTGCCATCAGCCCAAGACAGGGGTGGAATGAGCAGTTCTTC.

This clonotype was counted a few times. The gene calls are TRBV11-2 and TRBJ2-7; 9 nucleotides align to TRBD2. CDR1 SGHAT and CDR2 FQNNGV come from the germline V gene. This CDR3 is built from 15 residues. After removal of 1 base from V and 2 bases from J, the junction contained 3 bases not matched to a gene. For the CDR3, the DNA is TGTGCCAGCAGCTTAGTCGCGGGAGGGGCCTACGAGCAGTACTTC. Translated: CASSLVAGGAYEQYF.

This clonotype was counted at least ten times. The chain has TRBV29-1 and TRBJ2-3; TRBD2 matches 11 bases. The trim removed 3 bases at V and 5 bases at J, leaving 4 bases unmatched. The CDR3 runs 14 residues. The germline CDR1 and CDR2 sequences are SQVTM and ANQGSEA. For the CDR3, the DNA is TGCAGCGTTGACATCGGACTAGCGGGAGATACGCAGTATTTT. Amino acids: CSVDIGLAGDTQYF.

This clonotype was counted a few times. J is TRBJ1-1 and V is TRBV19; 10 bases align to TRBD1. The ends lost 6 bases at V and 3 bases at J; junction bases unmatched: 10. This CDR3 has 16 amino acids. Germline V lookup: CDR1 LNHDA, CDR2 SQIVND (reference sequence). The CDR3 sequence is CASRSPGQGLDTEAFF. The CDR3 DNA follows: TGTGCCAGTAGGTCTCCGGGACAGGGGTTAGACACTGAAGCTTTCTTT.

This chain joins TRBV24-1 and TRBJ1-4; 7 nucleotides align to TRBD1. Trimming at V came to 5 bases and at J to 0 bases, leaving 2 bases not matched to a gene. The CDR3 runs 15 residues. In germline, CDR1 is KGHDR, CDR2 SFDVKD. Here the CDR3 DNA reads TGTGCCACCAGTGCAGGGGGAGCAACTAATGAAAAACTGTTTTTT. Translating gives CATSAGGATNEKLFF.

This clonotype was seen a handful of times. The V and J genes are TRBV10-3 and TRBJ2-1; 9 bases are shared with TRBD1. Germline values: CDR1 ENHRY, CDR2 SYGVKD. This CDR3 is 14 amino acids long. V shed 10 bases, J shed 1 base, and the junction held 5 bases outside the gene matches. CDR3 sequence (DNA): TGTGCCACCACAGGGGGCAATTCCTACAATGAGCAGTTCTTC. This translates into CATTGGNSYNEQFF.

V and J are TRBV5-6 and TRBJ2-2, with TRBD2 identical over 16 bases. Germline V lookup: CDR1 SGHDT, CDR2 YYEEEE. The CDR3 is 19 amino acids. The V segment lost 4 bases and the J segment 4 bases; nucleotides outside the gene matches: 10. CDR3 protein: CASSGTSGRALLTTGELFF. CDR3 in DNA: TGTGCCAGCAGCGGGACTAGCGGGAGGGCCTTGTTGACCACCGGGGAGCTGTTTTTT.

The rearrangement links TRBV7-2 to TRBJ2-1; D may be TRBD2 (6 bases). Germline values: CDR1 SGHTA, CDR2 FQGNSA. The CDR3 length is 16 residues. V lost 0 bases to trimming and J lost 7 bases, with 16 bases between them. The DNA of the CDR3 is TGTGCCAGCAGCTTAGCTGGGACTCCCTTATATAATGAGCAGTTCTTC. It specifies CASSLAGTPLYNEQFF.

The J gene is TRBJ2-7, the V gene TRBV20-1; TRBD2 matches at 16 bases. CDR3 length equals 17 residues. In germline, CDR1 is DFQATT, CDR2 SNEGSKA (reference sequence). Trimming at V came to 4 bases and at J to 0 bases, leaving 6 bases not matched to a gene. CDR3 amino acids: CSAKGLAGGPLSYEQYF. CDR3 bases: TGCAGTGCTAAGGGACTAGCGGGAGGGCCCCTCTCCTACGAGCAGTACTTC.

CDR3 nucleotide sequence: TGTGCCAGCAGCCCGAGCTCCCCTACTAGAGGGGTTAGGGATACGCAGTATTTT. It yields the protein CASSPSSPTRGVRDTQYF. The chain links TRBV9 to TRBJ2-3; D is perhaps TRBD1 or TRBD2 (5 bases each). Germline lookup yields CDR1 SGDLS and CDR2 YYNGEE. The CDR3 extends over 18 amino acids. The germline V and J ends were trimmed by 4 bases and 6 bases, with 27 bases remaining between them.

The genes are TRBV20-1 and TRBJ1-2; the D is unclear. There are 12 residues in the CDR3. Germline V gene data show CDR1 as DFQATT and CDR2 as SNEGSKA (reference sequence). V lost 3 bases, J lost 5 bases, and 10 bases lay in between. CDR3 coding DNA: TGCAGTGCTAGTCTGGCCGGGTATGGCTACACCTTC. It encodes CSASLAGYGYTF.

The genes are TRBV20-1 and TRBJ1-1; no clear D. The length of the CDR3 is 14 residues. Germline values: CDR1 DFQATT, CDR2 SNEGSKA (reference sequence). Deletions cut 2 bases from V and 6 bases from J, with 16 bases between. For the CDR3, the DNA is TGCAGTGCTAGAACCTGGACGCCTTCTTCTGAAGCTTTCTTT. Translating it yields CSARTWTPSSEAFF.

V is TRBV15 and J is TRBJ1-4; possible D gene TRBD1, 6 bases. Germline-derived CDR1 and CDR2 are LNHNV and YYDKDF (reference sequence). CDR3 length equals 16 residues. Trimming cost V 3 bases and J 0 bases, with 11 bases left between them. CDR3 sequence reads: CATSRGASATNEKLFF. The CDR3 nucleotides read TGTGCCACCAGCAGGGGGGCGTCCGCAACTAATGAAAAACTGTTTTTT.

The table lists this clonotype with many counts. The chain employs TRBV5-1 and TRBJ1-5; 7 bases map to TRBD1. J was trimmed by 9 bases and V by 4 bases; bases with no gene match: 10. CDR3 length equals 14 residues. Germline CDR1 is SGHRS and CDR2 is YFSETQ. CDR3 in DNA: TGCGCCAGCAGCCCGGGGACAGCGCAGGGGCCCCAGCATTTT. Translating it yields CASSPGTAQGPQHF. Using reference TRBV5-1 and TRBJ1-5 for the parts outside the CDR3, the full variable domain is KAGVTQTPRYLIKTRGQQVTLSCSPISGHRSVSWYQQTPGQGLQFLFEYFSETQRNKGNFPGRFSGRQFSNSRSEMNVSTLELGDSALYLCASSPGTAQGPQHFGDGTRLSIL.

The CDR3 reads CATSLRIGEQYF. The CDR3 DNA reads TGTGCCACCAGTCTCCGTATAGGCGAGCAGTACTTC. The chain combines TRBV15 with TRBJ2-7; D unclear. The V gene lost 6 bases and the J gene lost 6 bases, with 12 bases spanning the gap. Per germline, CDR1 LNHNV and CDR2 YYDKDF (reference sequence). The CDR3 totals 12 residues.

This sequence joins TRBV5-1 and TRBJ1-2, with TRBD1 matching 8 bases. CDR3 length: 16 amino acids. The V gene end was trimmed by 4 bases and the J gene end by 1 base; junction bases not matched to a gene: 9. The germline V gene has CDR1 SGHRS and CDR2 YFSETQ. CDR3 amino acids: CASSSLTGASNYGYTF. In DNA, the CDR3 is TGCGCCAGCAGCAGCCTGACAGGGGCGAGTAACTATGGCTACACCTTC. The full variable domain, in which reference TRBV5-1 and TRBJ1-2 provide the parts outside the CDR3, is KAGVTQTPRYLIKTRGQQVTLSCSPISGHRSVSWYQQTPGQGLQFLFEYFSETQRNKGNFPGRFSGRQFSNSRSEMNVSTLELGDSALYLCASSSLTGASNYGYTFGSGTRLTVV.

This sequence joins TRBV5-1 and TRBJ1-1, with 7 bases aligning to TRBD1. V trimming: 2 bases; J trimming: 7 bases; junction bases outside the gene matches: 8. CDR1 SGHRS and CDR2 YFSETQ come from the germline V gene. This CDR3 region has 14 residues. This CDR3 is CASSFSGTEVEAFF. In DNA form, the CDR3 reads TGCGCCAGCAGCTTCTCTGGGACAGAGGTTGAAGCTTTCTTT.

The chain joins TRBV10-3 to TRBJ2-5, with 13 bases fitting TRBD2. The J segment lost 5 bases and the V segment lost 8 bases, leaving 8 bases of the junction unmatched. Germline loops: CDR1 ENHRY, CDR2 SYGVKD. The CDR3 has 15 residues. For the CDR3, the DNA is TGTGCCATCTCTCGGACTAGCGGGAGTGGTGAGACCCAGTACTTC. It is translated as CAISRTSGSGETQYF.

V is TRBV5-1 and J is TRBJ2-3, with D hard to call. This CDR3 is 12 amino acids long. Trimming shortened V by 0 bases and J by 10 bases, and 9 bases separated the two germline ends. Germline V gene lookup returns CDR1 SGHRS and CDR2 YFSETQ. For the CDR3, the DNA is TGCGCCAGCAGCTTGGCACTGGAGCCGCAGTATTTT. This translates into CASSLALEPQYF. Full variable domain (remainder filled in from reference TRBV5-1 and TRBJ2-3): KAGVTQTPRYLIKTRGQQVTLSCSPISGHRSVSWYQQTPGQGLQFLFEYFSETQRNKGNFPGRFSGRQFSNSRSEMNVSTLELGDSALYLCASSLALEPQYFGPGTRLTVL.

The chain couples TRBV24-1 to TRBJ2-7, with 11 positions matching TRBD1. Germline V gene lookup returns CDR1 KGHDR and CDR2 SFDVKD. V lost 0 bases and J lost 2; bases outside the gene matches: 14. This CDR3 has 20 amino acids. This chain's CDR3 is CATSDLQRGVDRGQTYEQYV. The CDR3 DNA is TGTGCCACCAGTGATTTGCAACGGGGGGTGGACAGGGGGCAGACCTACGAGCAGTACGTC.

The CDR3 DNA reads as TGCGCCAGCAGCTCTGCAGGCTCTGACTACTACGAGCAGTACGTC. Translating gives CASSSAGSDYYEQYV. This chain links TRBV5-1 with TRBJ2-7; the D gene is possibly TRBD2 (5 bases). The CDR3 extends over 15 amino acids. Germline CDR1 SGHRS, CDR2 YFSETQ. Trimming left V 3 bases short and J 3 bases short, with 16 bases between.

This chain joins TRBV9 and TRBJ2-7, with D tentatively TRBD1 (6 bases). V lost 0 bases and J 3 bases, leaving 7 bases between the germline ends. CDR3 size: 13 residues. The V gene's germline CDR1 is SGDLS and CDR2 YYNGEE. CDR3 coding DNA: TGTGCCAGCAGCGTAGTAGGGGGCTACGAGCAGTACTTC. Translating it yields CASSVVGGYEQYF.

This clonotype was seen only a few times. CDR3 in DNA: TGCAGTGCTAGCCGACTTCGCTCGGGAGAGGGCACAGATACGCAGTATTTT. Protein sequence: CSASRLRSGEGTDTQYF. The chain combines TRBV20-1 with TRBJ2-3; tentatively, D is TRBD2 (6 bases). Germline V gene lookup returns CDR1 DFQATT and CDR2 SNEGSKA (reference sequence). There are 17 residues in the CDR3. V lost 3 bases, J lost 1 base, and 20 bases lay in between.

This clonotype was seen many times. The J gene is TRBJ2-5, the V gene TRBV3-1; D gene uncertain. The germline V gene encodes CDR1 LGHDT and CDR2 YNNKEL (reference sequence). Deletions cut 3 bases from V and 1 base from J, with 6 bases between. The CDR3 is 13 residues long. The CDR3 DNA follows: TGTGCCAGCAGCCATCTGCCCCAAGAGACCCAGTACTTC. Its translation is CASSHLPQETQYF.